Below, 22 T cell receptor beta chains from the same sample are listed, as sequenced in a study of cytotoxic CD8 clonotypes in ibrutinib-treated CLL. Repertoires were generated with immunoSEQ multiplex PCR, while TCRdb's copy carries only in-frame clones and drops some. The sample consists of tens of thousands of clones, under 75% of them appearing once. This specimen was PBMCs, taken after 12 months of ibrutinib treatment. These TCRs come from a human donor with chronic lymphocytic leukemia.

The chain combines TRBV5-1 with TRBJ1-2; 7 bases agree with TRBD1. From germline, CDR1 is SGHRS and CDR2 YFSETQ. The V gene end was trimmed by 4 bases and the J gene end by 8 bases; junction bases not matched to a gene: 14. The CDR3 sequence is 15 residues long. The CDR3 coding sequence is TGCGCCAGCAGCACCTTTTTGACCGACAGGGCCGGCTACACCTTC. This gives the protein CASSTFLTDRAGYTF.

The V and J genes are TRBV30 and TRBJ1-5; D might be TRBD1 (6 bases). Trimming removed 1 base from V and 5 bases from J, with 18 bases in between. CDR1 is GTSNPN and CDR2 is SVGIG in the germline V gene (reference sequence). The CDR3 extends over 16 amino acids. CDR3 DNA sequence: TGTGCCTGGAGTGCCCAACTCGCACAGGGAGATCAGCCCCAGCATTTT. It specifies CAWSAQLAQGDQPQHF.

Comment on this clone: Other DNA sequences in this sample translate to the same CDR3. The chain recombines TRBV11-3 with TRBJ2-7, with D perhaps matching TRBD2 (5 bases). Germline V gives CDR1 SGHNT, CDR2 YENEEA. Deletions cut 0 bases from V and 4 bases from J, with 7 bases between. There are 13 residues in the CDR3. The CDR3 DNA follows: TGTGCCAGCAGCTTAGACCGGGATTACGAGCAGTACTTC. Protein: CASSLDRDYEQYF.

The chain combines TRBV7-9 with TRBJ2-2; the match to TRBD1 covers 9 bases. V was clipped by 4 bases and J by 2 bases; unmatched bases: 5. In germline, CDR1 is SEHNR, CDR2 FQNEAQ (reference sequence). This CDR3 is 16 amino acids long. As DNA, the CDR3 is TGTGCCAGCAGCTGGCCGGGACAGGGAAACACCGGGGAGCTGTTTTTT. Protein product: CASSWPGQGNTGELFF.

This clone appeared a single time. This chain uses TRBV10-3 with TRBJ2-7; TRBD1 aligns across 7 bases. CDR1 and CDR2 from the germline V gene are ENHRY and SYGVKD. V lost 6 bases, J lost 7 bases, and 12 bases stayed unmatched. The CDR3 length is 14 residues. This CDR3 is CAIRGDSELGEQYF. CDR3 DNA sequence: TGTGCCATCAGAGGGGACAGCGAACTTGGAGAGCAGTACTTC.

J is TRBJ1-5 and V is TRBV4-1; D possibly corresponds to TRBD1 (6 bases). The germline CDR1 and CDR2 sequences are MGHRA and YSYEKL. V shed 0 bases and J shed 2 bases, with 11 bases lying between them. The CDR3 contains 16 residues. CDR3: CASSQDRAGGNQPQHF. CDR3 DNA: TGCGCCAGCAGCCAAGATCGGGCAGGGGGCAATCAGCCCCAGCATTTT.

The chain combines TRBV6-5 with TRBJ2-2; tentatively, D is TRBD2 (5 bases). The CDR3 is made up of 13 amino acids. V lost 6 bases and J 3 bases, leaving 8 bases between the germline ends. Germline V gene data show CDR1 as MNHEY and CDR2 as SVGAGI. Written as DNA, the CDR3 is TGTGCCAGCAGCATGAGGGACACCGGGGAGCTGTTTTTT. It translates to CASSMRDTGELFF.

The rearrangement joins TRBV18 to TRBJ2-7; 10 bases fit TRBD1. The CDR3 runs to 16 residues. V shed 4 bases, J shed 5 bases, and the junction held 11 bases outside the gene matches. Germline loops: CDR1 KGHSH, CDR2 LQKENI. The DNA of the CDR3 is TGTGCCAGCTCACAGACTCCGACAGGGGGCGCAAACGAGCAGTACTTC. Amino acid sequence: CASSQTPTGGANEQYF.

The chain employs TRBV27 and TRBJ1-3, with a tentative D call TRBD1 (5 bases). Trimming removed 5 bases from V and 3 bases from J, with 14 bases in between. This CDR3 has 15 amino acids. CDR1 is MNHEY and CDR2 is SMNVEV in the germline V gene (reference sequence). CDR3 nucleotides: TGTGCCAGCAGTGTAACAGGAGCGCTTGGAAACACCATATATTTT. This sequence encodes CASSVTGALGNTIYF.

The chain combines TRBV18 with TRBJ1-3, with D possibly being TRBD1 (5 bases). With 1 base removed from V and 0 bases from J, the gap between germline ends came to 13 bases. Germline-derived CDR1 and CDR2 are KGHSH and LQKENI. The CDR3 extends over 17 amino acids. The chain's CDR3 is CASSPRSGTFSGNTIYF. CDR3 DNA sequence: TGTGCCAGCTCACCACGATCGGGGACCTTCTCTGGAAACACCATATATTTT.

The J gene is TRBJ2-7, the V gene TRBV4-2; a possible D gene is TRBD1 (6 bases). The CDR3 is 15 residues long. The V end lost 3 bases, the J end lost 0 bases, and 12 bases lay between the germline ends. Germline V gene sequence: CDR1 LGHNA, CDR2 YNFKEQ. This CDR3 is CASSQLDRSSYEQYF. The CDR3 DNA reads as TGTGCCAGCAGCCAGTTAGACAGGAGCTCCTACGAGCAGTACTTC.

As DNA, the CDR3 is TGTGCCAGCAGCCAAGCTGTCCGACTCTATGGCTACACCTTC. This sequence encodes CASSQAVRLYGYTF. The chain has TRBV14 and TRBJ1-2; D call uncertain. The CDR3 loop spans 14 amino acids. The V gene's germline CDR1 is SGHDN and CDR2 FVKESK. The V end lost 1 base, the J end lost 4 bases, and 10 bases lay between the germline ends.

The chain uses TRBV5-5 and TRBJ1-2, with 7 bases identical to TRBD1. The germline CDR1 and CDR2 sequences are SGHKS and YYEKEE (reference sequence). CDR3 length: 13 amino acids. V was clipped by 4 bases and J by 4 bases; unmatched bases: 4. CDR3 sequence reads: CASSPGDSYGYTF. CDR3 nucleotide sequence: TGTGCCAGCAGCCCCGGGGACAGCTATGGCTACACCTTC.

This clone was seen a handful of times. The chain is built from TRBV25-1 and TRBJ1-4; D is perhaps TRBD1 (5 bases). Between the trimmed V and J ends, which lost 7 bases and 8 bases, there was a span of 20 bases. The V gene's germline CDR1 is MGHDK and CDR2 SYGVNS. CDR3 length: 15 residues. The CDR3 here is CASTFGAVAQEKLFF. CDR3 coding DNA: TGTGCCAGCACCTTTGGGGCCGTGGCCCAAGAAAAACTGTTTTTT.

The chain is built from TRBV29-1 and TRBJ1-2, with 7 bases aligning to TRBD1. CDR3 size: 13 residues. Germline V gene data show CDR1 as SQVTM and CDR2 as ANQGSEA. V dropped 7 bases and J dropped 4; count of bases not matched to a gene: 9. The CDR3 region has the DNA TGCAGCGCTGGGGACAGTTCTCGCTATGGCTACACCTTC. Its protein is CSAGDSSRYGYTF.

The V and J genes are TRBV19 and TRBJ2-5, with D tentatively TRBD2 (6 bases). V lost 10 bases and J 8 bases, leaving 23 bases between the germline ends. The CDR3 has 14 amino acids. Germline-derived CDR1 and CDR2 are LNHDA and SQIVND (reference sequence). CDR3 amino acids: CATKSSAGKSTQYF. In DNA, the CDR3 is TGTGCCACCAAAAGTTCGGCGGGAAAGAGTACCCAGTACTTC.

The gene calls are TRBV5-1 and TRBJ2-7, with 14 bases identical to TRBD2. The CDR3 spans 15 residues. In germline, CDR1 is SGHRS, CDR2 YFSETQ. V shed 4 bases, J shed 3 bases, and the junction held 3 bases outside the gene matches. The CDR3 sequence: CASSRGTSGGYEQYF. The DNA for the CDR3 is TGCGCCAGCAGCCGAGGGACTAGCGGGGGCTACGAGCAGTACTTC.

The rearrangement joins TRBV5-4 to TRBJ2-1; 16 bases line up with TRBD2. Germline trimming cut 5 bases from V and 0 bases from J; bases unmatched to any gene: 2. Germline lookup yields CDR1 SGHNT and CDR2 YYREEE (reference sequence). This CDR3 has 17 amino acids. The CDR3 bases are TGTGCCAGCAGGGGACTAGCGGGGGGGAGCTCCTACAATGAGCAGTTCTTC. Amino acids: CASRGLAGGSSYNEQFF. The full variable domain, its missing parts supplied by reference TRBV5-4 and TRBJ2-1, is ETGVTQSPTHLIKTRGQQVTLRCSSQSGHNTVSWYQQALGQGPQFIFQYYREEENGRGNFPPRFSGLQFPNYSSELNVNALELDDSALYLCASRGLAGGSSYNEQFFGPGTRLTVL.

The gene calls are TRBV10-1 and TRBJ1-4, with 11 bases aligning to TRBD1. The CDR3 contains 16 residues. The V and J ends lost 3 bases and 6 bases, in that order; junction bases with no gene match: 6. The germline V gene encodes CDR1 WNHNN and CDR2 SYGVQD (reference sequence). This CDR3 reads CASSDGQGASHEKLFF. The CDR3 DNA reads as TGCGCCAGCAGTGACGGACAGGGGGCATCTCATGAAAAACTGTTTTTT.

The chain links TRBV5-1 to TRBJ2-1; the D gene is possibly TRBD1 (6 bases). The CDR3 spans 15 residues. The V end was cut by 5 bases, the J end by 5 bases, with 17 bases between. Germline CDR1 is SGHRS and CDR2 is YFSETQ. The CDR3 nucleotides are TGCGCCAGCAGTCCCGTGGGGACATTGGACAATGAGCAGTTCTTC. Encoded protein: CASSPVGTLDNEQFF.

V and J are TRBV5-1 and TRBJ2-2; 7 bases match TRBD2. This CDR3 has 13 amino acids. Losses at the gene ends were 6 bases for V and 4 bases for J; bases not matched to a gene: 3. Germline V lookup: CDR1 SGHRS, CDR2 YFSETQ. The chain's CDR3 is CASMGGVTGELFF. Here the CDR3 DNA reads TGCGCCAGCATGGGAGGGGTCACCGGGGAGCTGTTTTTT.

As regards this clone: Germline is not matched at one junction end, which may reflect a read error. Here the CDR3 DNA reads TGTGCTAGCAGCTTAGCGGGGACGGTGAACACTGAAGCTTTCTTT. This translates into CASSLAGTVNTEAFF. This chain links TRBV7-7 with TRBJ1-1; a possible D gene is TRBD1 (5 bases). Germline V gives CDR1 SSHAT, CDR2 FNYEAQ (reference sequence). This CDR3 comprises 15 residues.